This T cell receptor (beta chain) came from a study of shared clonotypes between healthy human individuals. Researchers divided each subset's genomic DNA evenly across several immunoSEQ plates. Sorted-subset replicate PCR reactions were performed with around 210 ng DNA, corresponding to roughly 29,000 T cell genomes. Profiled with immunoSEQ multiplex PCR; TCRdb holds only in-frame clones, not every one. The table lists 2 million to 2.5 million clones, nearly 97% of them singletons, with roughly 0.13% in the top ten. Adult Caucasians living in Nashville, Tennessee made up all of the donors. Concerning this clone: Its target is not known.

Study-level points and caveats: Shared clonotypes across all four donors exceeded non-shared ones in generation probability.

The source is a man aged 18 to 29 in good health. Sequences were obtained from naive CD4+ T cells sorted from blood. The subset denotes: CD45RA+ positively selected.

CDR3 region: CASTTGGAFGAFF. The DNA of the CDR3 is TGCGCCAGCACAACAGGGGGTGCATTTGGAGCTTTCTTT. This sequence joins TRBV5-1 and TRBJ1-1; 8 bases are shared with TRBD1. Germline trimming cut 6 bases from V and 10 bases from J; bases unmatched to any gene: 11. The CDR3 is made up of 13 amino acids. Germline V gene data show CDR1 as SGHRS and CDR2 as YFSETQ.